These T cell receptor beta chains were read from a single sample in a study of shared clonotypes between healthy human individuals. TCRdb's copy holds only in-frame clones and misses some; the assay was immunoSEQ multiplex PCR. There are a few million clones in the sample; just under 95% occur only once, and approximately 0.39% lies in the top ten. The sample consisted of naive CD4+ T cells from PBMCs. Every receptor here comes from a man between 18 and 35 years old in good health. Some clones in this sample may be carry-over from other donors' samples. The CDR3 runs from the conserved cysteine through the conserved F or W. Each record gives: clone size, D gene, J gene, V gene, CDR3 DNA, CDR3 protein. A D gene is named only where the DNA matches it firmly. Where a row states a size, it is once, few, many or the class of an expanded clone; other rows omit it.

>-|-|TRBJ2-5|TRBV7-9
TGTGCCAGCAGCCCCGGAGCAGGGCAAGAGACCCAGTACTTC
CASSPGAGQETQYF
>-|-|TRBJ1-5|TRBV6-1
TGTGCCAGCAGTGAAGCGCTCCGTCCCGAGCCCCAGCATTTT
CASSEALRPEPQHF
>-|-|TRBJ1-4|TRBV28
TGTGCCAGCACTTCACACTTGGTCGGTGAAAAACTGTTTTTT
CASTSHLVGEKLFF
>-|-|TRBJ2-1|TRBV29-1
TGCAGCTTCCGGGGATCCGAATACAATGAGCAGTTCTTC
CSFRGSEYNEQFF
>-|TRBD2|TRBJ2-1|TRBV5-5
TGTGCCAGCAGTCCCGGACTAGACCTAAAATGGTTCTTC
CASSPGLDLKWFF
>-|-|TRBJ2-7|TRBV11-2
TGTGCCACCAAGGGGGGTTGGTCCTACGAGCAGTACTTC
CATKGGWSYEQYF
>once|TRBD1|TRBJ1-2|TRBV6-6
TGTGCCAGCAGTTACCAATTGGGACAGGGAAATCGTGGCTACACCTTC
CASSYQLGQGNRGYTF
>-|TRBD1|TRBJ2-7|TRBV6-1
TGTGCCAGCAGAAACACAGGGGGCGAGCAGTACTTC
CASRNTGGEQYF
>-|-|TRBJ2-5|TRBV29-1
TGCAGCGCGACGAATCTTGTGGGAGAGACCCAGTACTTC
CSATNLVGETQYF
>-|-|TRBJ1-5|TRBV2
TGTGCCAGCAGTGATGTGGGTTACGCCAATCAGCCCCAGCATTTT
CASSDVGYANQPQHF
>-|TRBD2|TRBJ2-7|TRBV9
TGTGCCAGCAGCGTAGGTATGGCTCCGGGAGGGGCTTACGAGCAGTACTTC
CASSVGMAPGGAYEQYF
>-|TRBD2|TRBJ2-3|TRBV6-4
TGTGCCAGCAGTGACGGGAGGGCCACAGATACGCAGTATTTT
CASSDGRATDTQYF
>-|TRBD1|TRBJ2-6|TRBV27
TGTGCCACTACACCCATGCCGGGACAGAGCTCTGGGGCCAACGTCCTGACTTTC
CATTPMPGQSSGANVLTF
>few|-|TRBJ1-4|TRBV5-1
TGCGCCAGCAGCTTGGCCACAGGGACTGAAAAACTGTTTTTT
CASSLATGTEKLFF
>-|-|TRBJ2-1|TRBV5-3
TGTGCCAGAAGCGGCTCGGAGAATTACAATGAGCAGTTCTTC
CARSGSENYNEQFF
>-|TRBD2|TRBJ2-5|TRBV30
TGTGCCTATAAACCGGGACTAGTCGTAGAGACCCAGTACTTC
CAYKPGLVVETQYF
>-|-|TRBJ1-1|TRBV7-9
TGTGCCAGCAGCTTTAACCCGGACACTGAAGCTTTCTTT
CASSFNPDTEAFF
>-|-|TRBJ2-2|TRBV28
TGTGCCAGCACTGGGCAGCTCGCGAACACCGGGGAGCTGTTTTTT
CASTGQLANTGELFF
>-|-|TRBJ2-3|TRBV7-9
TGTGCCAGCAGCTTAGTGTCGGGGTCTAGCACAGATACGCAGTATTTT
CASSLVSGSSTDTQYF
>-|TRBD1|TRBJ2-3|TRBV29-1
TGCAGCGACTTGACAGGGGACGGGGATACGCAGTATTTT
CSDLTGDGDTQYF
>-|TRBD2|TRBJ2-7|TRBV7-8
TGTGCCAGCAGCCCGACCATGGCGGGAGGCCCGCTCGAGCAGTACTTC
CASSPTMAGGPLEQYF
>-|-|TRBJ2-7|TRBV6-1
TGTGCCAGCAGTGAAGGCGCGGGAACGACTTACGAGCAGTACTTC
CASSEGAGTTYEQYF
>-|-|TRBJ1-2|TRBV6-1
TGTGCCAGCAGCGATAATAACTATGGCTACACCTTC
CASSDNNYGYTF
>-|-|TRBJ2-2|TRBV4-1
TGCGCCAGCAGCCCTTCAGGGTTTAACACCGGGGAGCTGTTTTTT
CASSPSGFNTGELFF
>-|-|TRBJ2-5|TRBV7-7
TGTGCCAGCAGCTTAGGACTGCAAGAGACCCAGTACTTC
CASSLGLQETQYF
>-|TRBD1|TRBJ2-5|TRBV15
TGTGCCACCAGCAGGGCAGGGGGCCAAGAGACCCAGTACTTC
CATSRAGGQETQYF
>-|-|TRBJ2-3|TRBV6-5
TGTGCCAGCAGTTCCACGCAGGGCACAGATACGCAGTATTTT
CASSSTQGTDTQYF
>few|-|TRBJ2-5|TRBV6-5
TGTGCCAGCAGTTACCGATATCAAGAGACCCAGTACTTC
CASSYRYQETQYF
>-|TRBD1|TRBJ2-3|TRBV5-4
TGTGCCAGCAGCCTTAGGACAGGGTGGAGCACAGATACGCAGTATTTT
CASSLRTGWSTDTQYF
>-|TRBD2|TRBJ2-1|TRBV6-1
TGTGCCAGCAGTGGCCCCGGACTAGCGGGAGTAAATGAGCAGTTCTTC
CASSGPGLAGVNEQFF
>-|TRBD1|TRBJ1-4|TRBV28
TGTGCCAGCAGTTTGGGGGGACAGCGTAATGAAAAACTGTTTTTT
CASSLGGQRNEKLFF
>-|TRBD2|TRBJ2-1|TRBV18
TGTGCCAGCTCAACTCAGACTAGCGGACGGTACAATGAGCAGTTCTTC
CASSTQTSGRYNEQFF
>-|-|TRBJ2-1|TRBV10-3
TGTGCCATCAGGGTTGACAGGATTTACAATGAGCAGTTCTTC
CAIRVDRIYNEQFF
>-|-|TRBJ2-7|TRBV5-5
TGTGCCAGCAGCTCCTACCTCAGGACGGGCGCCTACGAGCAGTACTTC
CASSSYLRTGAYEQYF
>-|TRBD1|TRBJ2-3|TRBV15
TGTGCCACCAGCAGAGCCGGGACAGGGGCGATAGATACGCAGTATTTT
CATSRAGTGAIDTQYF
>-|-|TRBJ1-1|TRBV6-5
TGTGCCAGCAGTTACTCGAGAGGGGGGACTGAAGCTTTCTTT
CASSYSRGGTEAFF
>-|-|TRBJ1-1|TRBV27
TGTGCCAGCAGTTTGGTTAGGGTGAACACTGAAGCTTTCTTT
CASSLVRVNTEAFF
>-|TRBD1|TRBJ2-2|TRBV25-1
TGTGCCAGCAGACGAGGACAGGGGGCGACCGGGGAGCTGTTTTTT
CASRRGQGATGELFF
>-|TRBD1|TRBJ1-2|TRBV7-8
TGTGCCAGCAGCTTAGCAGGGACAGGGGACGGCTACACCTTC
CASSLAGTGDGYTF
>-|TRBD1|TRBJ2-1|TRBV7-3
TGTGCCAGCAGCTTAAGACAGGGGGCGGCCCCGAATGAGCAGTTCTTC
CASSLRQGAAPNEQFF
>-|-|TRBJ2-4|TRBV2
TGTGCCAGCAGGACCTCAGGGACCTTAAACATTCAGTACTTC
CASRTSGTLNIQYF
>-|TRBD2|TRBJ2-3|TRBV10-3
TGTGCCATCACGCCCGGACTAGCGAGCACAGATACGCAGTATTTT
CAITPGLASTDTQYF
>-|-|TRBJ1-1|TRBV28
TGTGCCAGCAGTCTAATAGGACCGAACACTGAAGCTTTCTTT
CASSLIGPNTEAFF
>-|TRBD1|TRBJ2-2|TRBV27
TGTGCCAGCAGTTTGTTGGGACAGGGTAAGACCGGGGAGCTGTTTTTT
CASSLLGQGKTGELFF
>-|TRBD2|TRBJ2-3|TRBV5-1
TGCGCCAGCAGCCTCCCCTTAGCGGGGAGCACAGATACGCAGTATTTT
CASSLPLAGSTDTQYF
>-|-|TRBJ2-1|TRBV7-3
TGTGCCAGCAGCCCCTTGTCGAGTTCCTACAATGAGCAGTTCTTC
CASSPLSSSYNEQFF
>-|TRBD2|TRBJ2-5|TRBV7-9
TGTGCCAGCAGCTCGGGACTAGAGGGGACCCAAGAGACCCAGTACTTC
CASSSGLEGTQETQYF
>few|-|TRBJ1-5|TRBV28
TGTGCCAGCACCTGGACACCTTATCAGCCCCAGCATTTT
CASTWTPYQPQHF